This TCR beta chain was observed in a study of blood T cells in healthy people across ages. The CDR3 loop spans 15 amino acids. Germline CDR1 and CDR2: LNHNV and YYDKDF (reference sequence). Trimming removed 0 bases at V and 3 bases at J, with 11 bases between. The use of a sample-barcoded 5' primer and a J-beta primer mix characterized a second PCR of about 7 to 12 cycles. Through a template-switch adaptor with 12 random nucleotides, each cDNA molecule received a tag. TCRdb re-called the 5' RACE reads with MiXCR, one entry per CDR3 protein. The table lists roughly 1.9 million distinct CDR3 sequences, about two fifths of them singletons, with under 30% in the top ten. Study-wide findings and caveats: Expanded clonotype shifts may have been confounded, as the donors had an unknown CMV status. A greater number of naive CD4+ cells and higher diversity distinguished long-lived donors from aged donors. Calculation of diversity from one million T cells yielded estimates considered to be underestimates.

This clonotype has just a few counts. Its antigen is not known. The rearrangement uses TRBV15 and TRBJ1-1; D perhaps matches TRBD1 (6 bases). Sequenced sample: blood. This clonotype was obtained from a human donor in good health. The CDR3 reads CATSRDLGTYTEAFF. CDR3 DNA sequence: TGTGCCACCAGCAGAGATCTCGGGACATACACTGAAGCTTTCTTT.